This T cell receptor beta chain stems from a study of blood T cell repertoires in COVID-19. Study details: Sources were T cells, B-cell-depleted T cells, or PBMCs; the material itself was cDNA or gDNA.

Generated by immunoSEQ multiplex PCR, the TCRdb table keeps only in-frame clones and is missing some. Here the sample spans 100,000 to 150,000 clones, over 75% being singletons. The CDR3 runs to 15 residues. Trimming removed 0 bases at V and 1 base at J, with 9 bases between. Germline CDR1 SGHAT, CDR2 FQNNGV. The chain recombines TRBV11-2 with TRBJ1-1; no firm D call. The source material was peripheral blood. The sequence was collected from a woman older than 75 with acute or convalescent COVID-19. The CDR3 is CASSLDRTGNTEAFF. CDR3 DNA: TGTGCCAGCAGCTTAGATCGAACGGGGAACACTGAAGCTTTCTTT. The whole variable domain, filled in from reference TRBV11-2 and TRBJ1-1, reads EAGVAQSPRYKIIEKRQSVAFWCNPISGHATLYWYQQILGQGPKLLIQFQNNGVVDDSQLPKDRFSAERLKGVDSTLKIQPAKLEDSAVYLCASSLDRTGNTEAFFGQGTRLTVV.